This T cell receptor (beta chain) was profiled in a study of blood T cell repertoires in COVID-19. Study background: Nucleic acid was either cDNA or gDNA, and it came from T cells, B-cell-depleted T cells, or PBMCs.

Per germline, CDR1 SGHTS and CDR2 YDEGEE. V lost 4 bases, J lost 8 bases, and 11 bases stayed unmatched. This CDR3 comprises 16 residues. The repertoire was sequenced with immunoSEQ multiplex PCR; TCRdb's copy has only in-frame clones and lacks some. In the table there are some 290,000 clones, roughly 80% of which are singletons. The gene calls are TRBV5-8 and TRBJ2-1, with 11 bases that match TRBD2. The sample consisted of peripheral blood. The receptor comes from a man aged 55 to 70 who had recovered from COVID-19. Here the CDR3 reads CASSRHSGGGIYEQFF. CDR3 DNA: TGTGCCAGCAGCCGCCATAGCGGGGGGGGGATCTATGAGCAGTTCTTC. Full variable domain (outside the CDR3, taken from reference TRBV5-8 and TRBJ2-1): EAGVTQSPTHLIKTRGQQATLRCSPISGHTSVYWYQQALGLGLQFLLWYDEGEERNRGNFPPRFSGRQFPNYSSELNVNALELEDSALYLCASSRHSGGGIYEQFFGPGTRLTVL.